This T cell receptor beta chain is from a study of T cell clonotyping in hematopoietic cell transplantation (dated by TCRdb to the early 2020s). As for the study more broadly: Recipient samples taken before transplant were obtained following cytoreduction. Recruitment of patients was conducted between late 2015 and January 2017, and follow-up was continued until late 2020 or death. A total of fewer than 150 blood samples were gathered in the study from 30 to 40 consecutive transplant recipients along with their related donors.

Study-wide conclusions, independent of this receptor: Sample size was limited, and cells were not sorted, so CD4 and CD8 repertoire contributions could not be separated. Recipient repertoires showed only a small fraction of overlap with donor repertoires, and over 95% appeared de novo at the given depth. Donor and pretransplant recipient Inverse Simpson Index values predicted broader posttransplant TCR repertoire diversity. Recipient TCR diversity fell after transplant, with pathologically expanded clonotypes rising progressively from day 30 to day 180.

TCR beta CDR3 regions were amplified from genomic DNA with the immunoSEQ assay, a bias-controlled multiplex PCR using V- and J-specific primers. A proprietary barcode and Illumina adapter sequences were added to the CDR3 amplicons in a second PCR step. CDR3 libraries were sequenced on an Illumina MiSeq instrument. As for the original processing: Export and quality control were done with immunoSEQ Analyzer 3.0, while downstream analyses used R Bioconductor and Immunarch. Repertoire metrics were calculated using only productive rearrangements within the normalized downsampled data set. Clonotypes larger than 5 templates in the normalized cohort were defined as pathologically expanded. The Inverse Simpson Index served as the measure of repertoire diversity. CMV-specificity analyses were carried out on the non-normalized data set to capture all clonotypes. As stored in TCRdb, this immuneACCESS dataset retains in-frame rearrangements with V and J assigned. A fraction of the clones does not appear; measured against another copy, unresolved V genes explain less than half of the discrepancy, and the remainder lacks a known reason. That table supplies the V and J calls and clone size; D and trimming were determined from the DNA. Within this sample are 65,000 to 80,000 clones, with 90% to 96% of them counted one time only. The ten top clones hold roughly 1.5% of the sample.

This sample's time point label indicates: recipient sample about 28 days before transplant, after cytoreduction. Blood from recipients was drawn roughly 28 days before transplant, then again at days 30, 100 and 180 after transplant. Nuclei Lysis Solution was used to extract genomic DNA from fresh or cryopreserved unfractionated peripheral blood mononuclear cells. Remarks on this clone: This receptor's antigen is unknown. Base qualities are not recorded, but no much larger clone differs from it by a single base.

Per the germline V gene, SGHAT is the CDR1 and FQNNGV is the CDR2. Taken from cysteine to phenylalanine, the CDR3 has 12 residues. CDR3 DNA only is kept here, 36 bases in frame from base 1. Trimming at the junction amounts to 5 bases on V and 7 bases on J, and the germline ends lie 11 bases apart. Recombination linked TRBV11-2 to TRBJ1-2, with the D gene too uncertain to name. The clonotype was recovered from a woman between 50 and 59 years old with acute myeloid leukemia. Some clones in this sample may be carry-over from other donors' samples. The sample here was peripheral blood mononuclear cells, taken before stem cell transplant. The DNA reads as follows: TGTGCCAGCAGCCGGACGGATTTTGGCTACACCTTC. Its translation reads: CASSRTDFGYTF. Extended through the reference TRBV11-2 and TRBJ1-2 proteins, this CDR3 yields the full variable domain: EAGVAQSPRYKIIEKRQSVAFWCNPISGHATLYWYQQILGQGPKLLIQFQNNGVVDDSQLPKDRFSAERLKGVDSTLKIQPAKLEDSAVYLCASSRTDFGYTFGSGTRLTVV.